This record concerns one T cell receptor beta chain sequence. Its antigen remains unknown. The sample belongs to a study of identical twins. Overall study results and limits: Invariant T cells like MAIT and iNKT could partly confound the zero-insertion analyses. With beta out-of-frame sequences, excess sharing by twins was weaker. The abundant beta clonotypes from cord blood had fewer insertions, and memory repertoires had none of this.

cDNA carried unique molecular identifiers, and a universal primer site was added by template switching. A single record per CDR3 protein comes from TCRdb applying MiXCR to the 5' RACE reads. The sample shows fewer than 250,000 distinct CDR3 sequences, around 9.6% of them seen only once. Germline V gene lookup returns CDR1 SGHTA and CDR2 FQGNSA. Losses at the gene ends were 5 bases for V and 6 bases for J; bases not matched to a gene: 10. This CDR3 is 15 amino acids long. The V gene is TRBV7-2, the J gene TRBJ1-5, with TRBD1 matching over 7 bases. The sequenced sample was memory (CD45RO+) T cells sorted from blood. The receptor comes from a woman aged 18-35 years in good health. DNA for the CDR3: TGTGCCAGCAGCCTCACAGGGGAAGTTGTTCAGCCCCAGCATTTT. Residues: CASSLTGEVVQPQHF.